The 20 T cell receptor beta chains presented below share a single source sample, sequenced in a study of OX40 agonist ivuxolimab in advanced cancers. The data were produced by immunoSEQ multiplex PCR, yet TCRdb's version contains in-frame clones alone and is incomplete. The table has tens of thousands of clones, roughly 86% seen once. Source: CD4+ or CD8+ T cells sorted from blood, taken in a trial of the OX40 agonist ivuxolimab. The receptor set was obtained from an adult with an advanced solid tumor such as melanoma, head and neck, liver or kidney cancer.

This chain uses TRBV11-2 with TRBJ2-1; 9 bases fit TRBD2. CDR1 and CDR2 (germline): SGHAT, FQNNGV. The CDR3 sequence is 17 residues long. V trimming: 0 bases; J trimming: 3 bases; junction bases outside the gene matches: 6. The CDR3 reads CASSLDGLAGSYNEQFF. CDR3 in DNA: TGTGCCAGCAGCTTAGATGGGCTAGCGGGGAGCTACAATGAGCAGTTCTTC.

V gene TRBV9 combines with J gene TRBJ2-2; D call uncertain. This CDR3 contains 11 residues. V was shortened by 1 base and J by 6 bases, with 1 base between the two germline ends. CDR1 is SGDLS, CDR2 YYNGEE, per germline. The CDR3 region has the DNA TGTGCCAGCAGCGTACCCGGGGAGCTGTTTTTT. Its translation is CASSVPGELFF.

V and J are TRBV6-1 and TRBJ2-5, with D uncertain. Trimming left V 5 bases short and J 1 base short, with 11 bases between. Germline CDR1 reads MNHNS; CDR2 reads SASEGT. The CDR3 has 14 amino acids. The CDR3 sequence is CASSLYSFQETQYF. The CDR3 DNA reads as TGTGCCAGCAGTCTGTATTCGTTCCAAGAGACCCAGTACTTC.

V is TRBV9 and J is TRBJ2-7, with TRBD1 identical over 10 bases. This CDR3 is built from 15 residues. Per germline, CDR1 SGDLS and CDR2 YYNGEE. V was clipped by 2 bases and J by 7 bases; unmatched bases: 9. DNA for the CDR3: TGTGCCAGCAGCGTGCCCCGGGACAGGGGTGAGGAGCAGTACTTC. It translates to CASSVPRDRGEEQYF.

V and J are TRBV7-7 and TRBJ1-1, with 7 positions matching TRBD1. The CDR3 runs 14 residues. CDR1 is SSHAT, CDR2 FNYEAQ, per germline (reference sequence). The junction had 4 bases not matched to a gene; V was cut back by 5 bases and J by 1 base. The CDR3 DNA reads as TGTGCCAGCAGCCCATGGACAGGGAACACTGAAGCTTTCTTT. Protein: CASSPWTGNTEAFF.

The chain couples TRBV7-3 to TRBJ2-3; TRBD1 might be the D (5 bases). The V end was cut by 2 bases, the J end by 2 bases, with 8 bases between. From germline, CDR1 is SGHTA and CDR2 FQGTGA. The CDR3 extends over 14 amino acids. The CDR3 sequence is CASSLDRSTDTQYF. The CDR3 DNA reads as TGTGCCAGCAGCTTAGACAGATCCACAGATACGCAGTATTTT.

The chain recombines TRBV19 with TRBJ1-1, with D perhaps matching TRBD1 (5 bases). Trimming removed 7 bases at V and 2 bases at J, with 17 bases between. From germline, CDR1 is LNHDA and CDR2 SQIVND (reference sequence). This CDR3 spans 15 amino acids. CDR3 nucleotides: TGTGCCAGTACCCGGGGTAGGGACTTAAACACTGAAGCTTTCTTT. Its protein product is CASTRGRDLNTEAFF.

The V gene is TRBV4-3, the J gene TRBJ1-1; D uncertain. The V and J ends lost 0 bases and 5 bases respectively, with 13 bases between them. Germline loops: CDR1 LGHNA, CDR2 YSLEER. The CDR3 has 15 residues. CDR3 sequence reads: CASSQEVWGRTEAFF. The CDR3 coding sequence is TGCGCCAGCAGCCAAGAAGTCTGGGGAAGGACTGAAGCTTTCTTT.

The V gene is TRBV5-4, the J gene TRBJ2-1; 10 bases fit TRBD2. CDR3 length equals 15 residues. V trimming: 1 base; J trimming: 9 bases; junction bases outside the gene matches: 7. From germline, CDR1 is SGHNT and CDR2 YYREEE (reference sequence). Written as DNA, the CDR3 is TGTGCCAGCAGCTTGCGGCTAGCGGGAGAGGCTGAGCAGTTCTTC. Translating gives CASSLRLAGEAEQFF.

A single count supports this clone. J is TRBJ2-7 and V is TRBV28, with D hard to call. The V end was cut by 6 bases, the J end by 4 bases, with 16 bases between. The CDR3 consists of 14 residues. CDR1 and CDR2 from the germline V gene are MDHEN and SYDVKM. CDR3 in DNA: TGTGCCAGCAGAAAAGCCGGAGCCCCTTACGAGCAGTACTTC. Its protein is CASRKAGAPYEQYF.

The V gene is TRBV7-3, the J gene TRBJ2-1; 12 bases align to TRBD2. Germline CDR1 SGHTA, CDR2 FQGTGA. The CDR3 contains 14 residues. Unmatched junction bases numbered 3, after V lost 5 bases and J lost 7 bases. The CDR3 here is CASSPSGRANEQFF. DNA for the CDR3: TGTGCCAGCAGCCCTAGCGGGAGGGCGAATGAGCAGTTCTTC.

V gene TRBV29-1 combines with J gene TRBJ2-2; tentatively, D is TRBD2 (6 bases). Germline CDR1 SQVTM, CDR2 ANQGSEA. The CDR3 has 14 residues. Deletions cut 1 base from V and 4 bases from J, with 10 bases between. The DNA of the CDR3 is TGCAGCGTTGAAGGGCAGGGAGGCACCGGGGAGCTGTTTTTT. Protein sequence: CSVEGQGGTGELFF.

V is TRBV6-5 and J is TRBJ1-2; D call uncertain. Germline V gene data show CDR1 as MNHEY and CDR2 as SVGAGI. Trimming removed 3 bases at V and 4 bases at J, with 9 bases between. This CDR3 has 13 amino acids. This CDR3 reads CASSYLPAYGYTF. Written as DNA, the CDR3 is TGTGCCAGCAGTTATTTGCCAGCCTATGGCTACACCTTC.

This clone occurred a few times. The chain carries TRBV18 and TRBJ2-3; TRBD1 matches 11 bases. The ends lost 0 bases at V and 4 bases at J; junction bases unmatched: 9. Germline CDR1 KGHSH, CDR2 LQKENI. CDR3 length equals 18 residues. In nucleotides, the CDR3 is TGTGCCAGCTCACCACCGTTTCAGGACAGGGGGCTAGCAGATACGCAGTATTTT. It translates to CASSPPFQDRGLADTQYF.

The chain links TRBV7-2 to TRBJ1-5; D ambiguous. V was pared by 4 bases and J by 1 base, with 11 bases between. This CDR3 has 15 amino acids. The germline V gene encodes CDR1 SGHTA and CDR2 FQGNSA. For the CDR3, the DNA is TGTGCCAGCAGCTCCTGGGCTACCAGCAATCAGCCCCAGCATTTT. Translation: CASSSWATSNQPQHF. The whole variable domain, filled in from reference TRBV7-2 and TRBJ1-5, reads GAGVSQSPSNKVTEKGKDVELRCDPISGHTALYWYRQSLGQGLEFLIYFQGNSAPDKSGLPSDRFSAERTGGSVSTLTIQRTQQEDSAVYLCASSSWATSNQPQHFGDGTRLSIL.

This chain uses TRBV5-4 with TRBJ2-5, with TRBD1 matching over 10 bases. The ends lost 3 bases at V and 5 bases at J; junction bases unmatched: 10. Looked up from germline, CDR1 is SGHNT and CDR2 is YYREEE (reference sequence). The CDR3 extends over 16 amino acids. The CDR3 bases are TGTGCCAGCAGCTCCGCAGGACAGGGGGTTGAGGAGACCCAGTACTTC. Encoded protein: CASSSAGQGVEETQYF.

The table lists this clone with a count of one. This rearrangement joins TRBV2 to TRBJ1-2, with 9 bases matching TRBD1. Germline V gives CDR1 SNHLY, CDR2 FYNNEI. CDR3 length equals 13 residues. The V segment lost 6 bases and the J segment 7 bases; nucleotides outside the gene matches: 6. Here the CDR3 reads CASSPGTGSGYTF. DNA of the CDR3: TGTGCCAGCAGCCCCGGGACAGGGTCTGGCTACACCTTC.

CDR3 in DNA: TGTGCCAGCAGTGAGACAGGGCGGGAGCAGTTCTTC. Its translation is CASSETGREQFF. V and J are TRBV6-6 and TRBJ2-1, with 7 bases matching TRBD1. Germline CDR1 and CDR2: MNHNY and SVGAGI (reference sequence). The V gene end was trimmed by 5 bases and the J gene end by 10 bases; junction bases not matched to a gene: 5. This CDR3 comprises 12 residues.

The chain has TRBV10-3 and TRBJ2-7, with TRBD2 as a possible D gene (6 bases). This CDR3 is 14 amino acids long. Trimming left V 3 bases short and J 3 bases short, with 12 bases between. CDR1 is ENHRY, CDR2 SYGVKD, per germline. CDR3 sequence: CAISETGTYYEQYF. For the CDR3, the DNA is TGTGCCATCAGTGAAACCGGGACTTACTACGAGCAGTACTTC.

This chain uses TRBV4-2 with TRBJ1-2, with D hard to call. This CDR3 is built from 16 residues. V lost 0 bases, J lost 6 bases, and 17 bases lay in between. Germline V CDR1 and CDR2: LGHNA, YNFKEQ. The CDR3, as DNA: TGTGCCAGCAGCCAAGATTATGAGGCAGAATGGAATGGCTACACCTTC. This gives the protein CASSQDYEAEWNGYTF.